This is a list of T cell receptor beta chains from one sample in a study of identical twins. TCRdb passed the 5' RACE reads through MiXCR, listing each CDR3 protein once. Here the sample spans 520,000 or so distinct CDR3 sequences, less than 25% being singletons. The data were also submitted as part of a second study, on T cells expressing NK-cell markers.

The sequencing sample was made of CD4+ T cells sorted from blood. These receptors originate from a woman aged 18-29 years in good health. CDR3s include the opening cysteine and the closing phenylalanine or tryptophan. The D gene is left open where the match is weak. Only part of the rows carry a size: once, few, many, or a class if the clone is expanded.

D: NA; size: few; length: 15; J: TRBJ1-4; V: TRBV9; DNA: TGTGCCAGCAGCGTAGGCGGCCTCCTGAATGAAAAACTGTTTTTT; CDR3: CASSVGGLLNEKLFF
D: NA; size: NA; length: 13; J: TRBJ1-5; V: TRBV5-6; DNA: TGTGCCAGCAGCTTGATTACGTCCGCGCCCCAGCATTTT; CDR3: CASSLITSAPQHF
D: NA; size: few; length: 15; J: TRBJ1-2; V: TRBV6-5; DNA: TGTGCCAGCAGTTATATCGGCCGAGTGGGCTATGGCTACACCTTC; CDR3: CASSYIGRVGYGYTF
D: NA; size: few; length: 14; J: TRBJ1-2; V: TRBV20-1; DNA: TGCAGTGCTAGACCCGGTACCGAATCGCGTGGCTACACCTTC; CDR3: CSARPGTESRGYTF
D: NA; size: NA; length: 16; J: TRBJ2-3; V: TRBV7-8; DNA: TGTGCCAGCAGCTCCGTCCGGGTCGTTTTCACAGATACGCAGTATTTT; CDR3: CASSSVRVVFTDTQYF
D: TRBD1; size: NA; length: 13; J: TRBJ2-7; V: TRBV7-8; DNA: TGTGCCAGCAGCTCACAGGGGGAGGCCGAGCAGTACTTC; CDR3: CASSSQGEAEQYF
D: NA; size: few; length: 15; J: TRBJ1-1; V: TRBV12-3/TRBV12-4; DNA: TGTGCCAGCAGTTTTGCCGGTACCCTAAACACTGAAGCTTTCTTT; CDR3: CASSFAGTLNTEAFF
D: NA; size: few; length: 13; J: TRBJ2-7; V: TRBV7-8; DNA: TGTGCCAGCAGCTTCGACCTCTACTACGAGCAGTACTTC; CDR3: CASSFDLYYEQYF
D: TRBD2; size: NA; length: 13; J: TRBJ2-2; V: TRBV7-3; DNA: TGTGCCAGCGGGGGGGGGAGCACCGGGGAGCTGTTTTTT; CDR3: CASGGGSTGELFF
D: TRBD1; size: NA; length: 14; J: TRBJ2-7; V: TRBV12-3/TRBV12-4; DNA: TGTGCCAGCAGTAAGACAGGGTTAGGGTACGAGCAGTACTTC; CDR3: CASSKTGLGYEQYF
D: TRBD1; size: NA; length: 13; J: TRBJ1-6; V: TRBV2; DNA: TGTGCCAGCCGGGGACAGGGGGGATCACCCCTCCACTTT; CDR3: CASRGQGGSPLHF
D: NA; size: NA; length: 13; J: TRBJ2-5; V: TRBV6-5; DNA: TGTGCCAGCAGTTACCAAGAAGGACAGACCCAGTACTTC; CDR3: CASSYQEGQTQYF
D: TRBD1; size: NA; length: 17; J: TRBJ2-2; V: TRBV7-2; DNA: TGTGCCAGCAGCTGGAGGGGACAGGCGGTTAGCAGCCGGGAGCTGTTTTTT; CDR3: CASSWRGQAVSSRELFF
D: TRBD2; size: NA; length: 16; J: TRBJ2-4; V: TRBV28; DNA: TGTGCCAGCAGTAGCGGACTAGCGGGAGTCAAAAACATTCAGTACTTC; CDR3: CASSSGLAGVKNIQYF
D: NA; size: NA; length: 14; J: TRBJ1-2; V: TRBV19; DNA: TGTGCCAGTAGTACCCCTGACAGGACCAATGGCTACACCTTC; CDR3: CASSTPDRTNGYTF
D: NA; size: NA; length: 12; J: TRBJ1-1; V: TRBV12-3/TRBV12-4; DNA: TGTGCCAGCAGTTTGATTTCCACTGAAGCTTTCTTT; CDR3: CASSLISTEAFF
D: TRBD2; size: few; length: 13; J: TRBJ2-5; V: TRBV20-1; DNA: TGCAGCTGGAGGCGGGAGGGCCAAGAGACCCAGTACTTC; CDR3: CSWRREGQETQYF